The present entry profiles one T cell receptor beta chain with its context. Its antigen is unidentified. Generated by immunoSEQ multiplex PCR, the TCRdb table keeps only in-frame clones and is missing some. In the table there are 150,000 to 200,000 clones, under 95% of which are singletons. The CDR3 is 18 residues long. Looked up from germline, CDR1 is SGHTA and CDR2 is FQGNSA. Trimming took off 0 bases at V and 9 bases at J, with 24 bases between the two ends. The data originate from a study of T cell responses to AZD1222 COVID-19 vaccine. The study, taken as a whole, reports: Nearly half of unique spike-specific TCRs reportedly avoided B.1.351 and B.1.1.7 mutated regions.

This rearrangement joins TRBV7-2 to TRBJ1-5; possibly TRBD1 for D (5 bases). The TCR was taken from an adult who received the AZD1222 COVID-19 vaccine. Sequenced material: peripheral blood, taken 28 days after the second AZD1222 dose. The CDR3 sequence is CASSLAPGRIPLGGPQHF. CDR3 DNA sequence: TGTGCCAGCAGCTTAGCGCCGGGACGGATCCCCCTGGGAGGGCCCCAGCATTTT. The full variable domain, its missing parts supplied by reference TRBV7-2 and TRBJ1-5, is GAGVSQSPSNKVTEKGKDVELRCDPISGHTALYWYRQSLGQGLEFLIYFQGNSAPDKSGLPSDRFSAERTGGSVSTLTIQRTQQEDSAVYLCASSLAPGRIPLGGPQHFGDGTRLSIL.